This T cell receptor beta chain is from a study of regulatory T cells in long-lasting Graves disease. Study results and caveats: Segments TRBV28, TRBJ1-2 and TRBJ2-5 showed preferential usage in persistent disease.

Libraries of TCR beta came from iRepertoire HTBI primers plus Arm-PCR of CDR3 regions. TCRdb processed the multiplex PCR reads anew with MiXCR; each CDR3 protein has one entry. The sample contains a few hundred thousand distinct CDR3 sequences, about a quarter of which appear only once. V was shortened by 4 bases and J by 2 bases, with 12 bases between the two germline ends. This CDR3 has 15 residues. The V gene's germline CDR1 is KGHDR and CDR2 SFDVKD. In the case of this clonotype: Its target is not known.

Time point noted: persistent/refractory GD, antithyroid drugs over 5 years with positive TRAb. RNA isolated from PBMCs was used to make the TCR library. Under American Thyroid Association guidelines, Graves' disease was diagnosed. The chain couples TRBV24-1 to TRBJ2-3; perhaps TRBD1 as D (5 bases). Source: peripheral blood mononuclear cells (PBMCs), taken when the disease was refractory, from a patient treated with antithyroid drugs. The receptor comes from a female donor with Graves disease. The CDR3 nucleotides read TGTGCCACCAGTGACGAACAGGACCTCACAGATACGCAGTATTTT. Encoded protein: CATSDEQDLTDTQYF.